Below, 16 T cell receptor beta chains from the same sample are listed, as sequenced in a study of blood T cell repertoires in COVID-19. The assay was immunoSEQ multiplex PCR, and TCRdb's table has in-frame clones only and misses some. The table shows roughly 100,000 clones, with 70% to 90% occurring only once. Sequences were obtained from peripheral blood. These receptors came from a man aged 50 to 59 with active COVID-19.

The chain couples TRBV27 to TRBJ1-1; perhaps TRBD1 as D (6 bases). This CDR3 has 17 amino acids. CDR1 MNHEY and CDR2 SMNVEV come from the germline V gene (reference sequence). Trimming shortened V by 2 bases and J by 1 base, and 17 bases separated the two germline ends. CDR3: CASSLKSQGMANTEAFF. CDR3 DNA sequence: TGTGCCAGCAGTTTAAAGAGCCAGGGGATGGCGAACACTGAAGCTTTCTTT.

The rearrangement uses TRBV2 and TRBJ2-3, with TRBD1 identical over 10 bases. This CDR3 is 15 amino acids long. CDR1 is SNHLY, CDR2 FYNNEI, per germline. V was pared by 2 bases and J by 3 bases, with 2 bases of the junction left unmatched. CDR3 in amino acids: CASSERDRGTDTQYF. CDR3 sequence (DNA): TGTGCCAGCAGTGAAAGGGACAGGGGAACAGATACGCAGTATTTT.

The DNA of the CDR3 is TGTGCCAGCAGCCAACGCCGAGCGAATGGAGATACGCAGTATTTT. Its translation is CASSQRRANGDTQYF. The chain uses TRBV14 and TRBJ2-3; the D is unclear. The CDR3 length is 15 residues. With 2 bases removed from V and 5 bases from J, the gap between germline ends came to 14 bases. Germline loops: CDR1 SGHDN, CDR2 FVKESK.

The chain joins TRBV6-5 to TRBJ2-7; the D is unclear. V lost 10 bases and J lost 3, with 10 bases in between. The CDR3 has 11 amino acids. The germline V gene encodes CDR1 MNHEY and CDR2 SVGAGI. This chain's CDR3 is CANPRYYEQYF. CDR3 nucleotides: TGTGCCAACCCGAGGTACTACGAGCAGTACTTC.

The V call is TRBV5-1, the J call TRBJ2-7, with D maybe TRBD2 (6 bases). V shed 0 bases and J shed 1 base, with 14 bases lying between them. Looked up from germline, CDR1 is SGHRS and CDR2 is YFSETQ. The CDR3 runs to 16 residues. DNA of the CDR3: TGCGCCAGCAGCTTGGCCCGCGGGACGAAGTCCTACGAGCAGTACTTC. Translating gives CASSLARGTKSYEQYF.

A remark on this clone: Germline and junction disagree at one end, which may indicate a read error. J is TRBJ1-1 and V is TRBV12-3 or TRBV12-4; TRBD1 matches 9 bases. The CDR3 sequence is 12 residues long. CDR3 sequence: CCTGQGHTEAFF. The CDR3 nucleotides read TGCTGTACGGGACAGGGCCACACTGAAGCTTTCTTT.

The chain employs TRBV4-1 and TRBJ2-3, with D possibly matching TRBD2 (6 bases). CDR1 is MGHRA and CDR2 is YSYEKL in the germline V gene. The CDR3 extends over 15 amino acids. The ends were cut back, 0 bases at V and 3 bases at J, with 10 bases in the middle. The CDR3 DNA reads as TGCGCCAGCAGCCAAGATAGGAGGGAAACAGATACGCAGTATTTT. This codes for CASSQDRRETDTQYF.

The V call is TRBV6-2 or TRBV6-3, the J call TRBJ2-1; 7 nucleotides line up with TRBD2. Losses at the gene ends were 6 bases for V and 7 bases for J; bases not matched to a gene: 12. This CDR3 spans 15 amino acids. Germline CDR1 and CDR2: MNHEY and SVGEGT. This chain's CDR3 is CASSGGTKVENEQFF. CDR3 coding DNA: TGTGCCAGCAGCGGCGGGACTAAAGTCGAAAATGAGCAGTTCTTC.

This rearrangement joins TRBV5-8 to TRBJ2-3; TRBD1 matches at 7 bases. V dropped 0 bases and J dropped 1; count of bases not matched to a gene: 5. Germline CDR1 reads SGHTS; CDR2 reads YDEGEE. CDR3 length: 16 residues. The CDR3 DNA follows: TGTGCCAGCAGCTTGGGAGACAGGGTAGGCACAGATACGCAGTATTTT. Amino acid sequence: CASSLGDRVGTDTQYF.

The chain links TRBV7-6 to TRBJ1-3, with D unclear. The germline V gene encodes CDR1 SGHVS and CDR2 FNYEAQ. This CDR3 has 18 residues. Deletions cut 1 base from V and 0 bases from J, with 16 bases between. Here the CDR3 reads CASSLGPILESSGNTIYF. The CDR3 coding sequence is TGTGCCAGCAGCTTAGGCCCAATTCTGGAGAGCTCTGGAAACACCATATATTTT.

The chain links TRBV28 to TRBJ2-7; D not resolved. The V end was cut by 2 bases, the J end by 4 bases, with 6 bases between. CDR1 and CDR2 from the germline V gene are MDHEN and SYDVKM. This CDR3 has 12 residues. CDR3 bases: TGTGCCAGCAGTTTAGAAGAGTACGAGCAGTACTTC. It is translated as CASSLEEYEQYF. The full variable domain, rest sourced from reference TRBV28 and TRBJ2-7, is DVKVTQSSRYLVKRTGEKVFLECVQDMDHENMFWYRQDPGLGLRLIYFSYDVKMKEKGDIPEGYSVSREKKERFSLILESASTNQTSMYLCASSLEEYEQYFGPGTRLTVT.

The chain carries TRBV7-9 and TRBJ1-1, with 7 bases lining up with TRBD1. Germline trimming cut 3 bases from V and 0 bases from J; bases unmatched to any gene: 4. Germline V lookup: CDR1 SEHNR, CDR2 FQNEAQ (reference sequence). The length of the CDR3 is 15 residues. The CDR3 nucleotides are TGTGCCAGCAGCTTGAGGAGGGGGCTGAACACTGAAGCTTTCTTT. This codes for CASSLRRGLNTEAFF.

J is TRBJ1-5 and V is TRBV9; D might be TRBD1 (6 bases). The CDR3 loop spans 15 amino acids. Trimming left V 4 bases short and J 2 bases short, with 13 bases between. The germline V gene encodes CDR1 SGDLS and CDR2 YYNGEE. CDR3 loop: CASSSTGKGNQPQHF. The CDR3 region has the DNA TGTGCCAGCAGCTCTACAGGGAAGGGCAATCAGCCCCAGCATTTT.

This clone was seen more than once but under ten times. V and J are TRBV6-1 and TRBJ1-1; D is ambiguous. CDR1 and CDR2 from the germline V gene are MNHNS and SASEGT. The CDR3 covers 16 residues. Trimming stripped 3 bases from V and 0 bases from J, with 14 bases between. This chain's CDR3 is CASSDLGYGLNTEAFF. CDR3 in DNA: TGTGCCAGCAGTGATCTCGGGTACGGCTTGAACACTGAAGCTTTCTTT.

The chain has TRBV12-5 and TRBJ2-7; 9 bases line up with TRBD2. Germline CDR1 is LGHNT and CDR2 is FRNRAP. The CDR3 spans 15 residues. V lost 5 bases and J lost 7; bases outside the gene matches: 12. CDR3 coding DNA: TGTGCTAGTGGTCCCCGCGGGGGGGCCTCGGGGGAGCAGTACTTC. Protein sequence: CASGPRGGASGEQYF.

This chain connects TRBV7-8 to TRBJ2-1; 7 bases match TRBD2. This CDR3 spans 15 amino acids. Trimming took 5 bases from V and 4 from J; bases not matched to a gene: 8. In germline, CDR1 is SGHVS, CDR2 FQNEAQ. CDR3 in amino acids: CASSLREVGYNEQFF. CDR3 nucleotide sequence: TGTGCCAGCAGCCTCCGGGAGGTGGGGTACAATGAGCAGTTCTTC. The entire variable domain, with the rest obtained from reference TRBV7-8 and TRBJ2-1, is as follows: GAGVSQSPRYKVAKRGQDVALRCDPISGHVSLFWYQQALGQGPEFLTYFQNEAQLDKSGLPSDRFFAERPEGSVSTLKIQRTQQEDSAVYLCASSLREVGYNEQFFGPGTRLTVL.